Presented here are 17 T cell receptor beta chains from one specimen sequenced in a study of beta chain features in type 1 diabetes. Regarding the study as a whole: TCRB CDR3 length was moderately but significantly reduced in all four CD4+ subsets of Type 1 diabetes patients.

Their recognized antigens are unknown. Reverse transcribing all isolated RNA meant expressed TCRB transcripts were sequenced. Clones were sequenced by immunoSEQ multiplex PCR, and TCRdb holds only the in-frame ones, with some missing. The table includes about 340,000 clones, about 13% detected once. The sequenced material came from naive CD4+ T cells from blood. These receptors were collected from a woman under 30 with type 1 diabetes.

In DNA form, the CDR3 reads TGTGCCAGCAGCTGGGGACTAGCGGGAGCTCGCACAGATACGCAGTATTTT. Translation: CASSWGLAGARTDTQYF. The rearrangement uses TRBV5-5 and TRBJ2-3, with TRBD2 identical over 14 bases. The CDR3 runs to 17 residues. CDR1 SGHKS and CDR2 YYEKEE come from the germline V gene (reference sequence). With V trimmed by 3 bases and J by 1 base, 4 bases remained unmatched. Full variable domain (rest looked up from reference TRBV5-5 and TRBJ2-3): DAGVTQSPTHLIKTRGQQVTLRCSPISGHKSVSWYQQVLGQGPQFIFQYYEKEERGRGNFPDRFSARQFPNYSSELNVNALLLGDSALYLCASSWGLAGARTDTQYFGPGTRLTVL.

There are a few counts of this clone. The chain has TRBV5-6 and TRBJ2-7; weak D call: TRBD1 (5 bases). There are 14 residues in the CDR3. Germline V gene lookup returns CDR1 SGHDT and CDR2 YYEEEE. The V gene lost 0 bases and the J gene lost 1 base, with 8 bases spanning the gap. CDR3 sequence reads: CASSLVQGSYEQYF. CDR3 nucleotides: TGTGCCAGCAGCTTGGTTCAGGGTTCCTACGAGCAGTACTTC.

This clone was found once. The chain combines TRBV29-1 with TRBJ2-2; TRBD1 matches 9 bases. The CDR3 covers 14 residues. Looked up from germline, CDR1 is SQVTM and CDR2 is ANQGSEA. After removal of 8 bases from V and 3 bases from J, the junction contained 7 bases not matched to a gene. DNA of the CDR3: TGCAGCCTTTGGACAGGGGTAGACACCGGGGAGCTGTTTTTT. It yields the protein CSLWTGVDTGELFF.

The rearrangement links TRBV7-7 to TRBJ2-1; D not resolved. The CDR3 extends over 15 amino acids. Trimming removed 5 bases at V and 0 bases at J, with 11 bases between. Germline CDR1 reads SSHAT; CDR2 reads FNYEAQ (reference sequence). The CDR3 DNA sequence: TGTGCCAGCAGCCCGCAATACTCCTCCTACAATGAGCAGTTCTTC. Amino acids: CASSPQYSSYNEQFF.

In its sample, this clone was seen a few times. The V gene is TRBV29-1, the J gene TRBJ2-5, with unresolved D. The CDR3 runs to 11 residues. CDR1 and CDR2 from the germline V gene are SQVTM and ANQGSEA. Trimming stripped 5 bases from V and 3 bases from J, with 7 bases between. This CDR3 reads CSVFIKETQYF. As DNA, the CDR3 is TGCAGCGTTTTTATTAAAGAGACCCAGTACTTC.

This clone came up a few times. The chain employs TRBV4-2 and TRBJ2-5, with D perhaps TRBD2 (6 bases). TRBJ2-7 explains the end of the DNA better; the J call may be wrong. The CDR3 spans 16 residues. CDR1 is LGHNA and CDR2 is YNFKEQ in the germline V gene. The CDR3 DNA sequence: TGTGCCAGCAGCCAAGATAGCGGAGACAGACGCTACGAGCAGTACTTC. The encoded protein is CASSQDSGDRRYEQYF.

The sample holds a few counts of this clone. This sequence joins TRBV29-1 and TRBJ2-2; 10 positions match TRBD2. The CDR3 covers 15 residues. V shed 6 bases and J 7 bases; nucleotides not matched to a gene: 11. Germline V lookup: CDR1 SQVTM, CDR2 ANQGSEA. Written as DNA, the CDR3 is TGCAGCGTCCGGCCTCTAGCGGGAGCGGTCGGGGAGCTGTTTTTT. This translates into CSVRPLAGAVGELFF.

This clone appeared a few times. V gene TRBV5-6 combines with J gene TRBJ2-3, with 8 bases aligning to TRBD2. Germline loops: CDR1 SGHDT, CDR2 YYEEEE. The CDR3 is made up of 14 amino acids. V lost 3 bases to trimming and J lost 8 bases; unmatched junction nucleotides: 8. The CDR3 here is CASSSLTSGFTQYF. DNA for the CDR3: TGTGCCAGCAGCTCCCTCACTAGCGGTTTTACGCAGTATTTT.

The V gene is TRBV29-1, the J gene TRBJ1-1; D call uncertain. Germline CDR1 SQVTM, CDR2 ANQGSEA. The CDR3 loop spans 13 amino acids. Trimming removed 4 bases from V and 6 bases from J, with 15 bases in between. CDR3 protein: CSVAPRLAPEAFF. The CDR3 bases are TGCAGCGTTGCCCCCAGACTGGCCCCTGAAGCTTTCTTT.

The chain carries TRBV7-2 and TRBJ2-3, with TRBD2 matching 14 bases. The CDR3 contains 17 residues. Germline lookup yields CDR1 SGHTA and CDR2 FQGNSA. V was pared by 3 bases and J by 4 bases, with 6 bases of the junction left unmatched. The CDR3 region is CASSLVGTSGSPDTQYF. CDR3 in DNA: TGTGCCAGCAGCTTGGTTGGGACTAGCGGGAGCCCAGATACGCAGTATTTT.

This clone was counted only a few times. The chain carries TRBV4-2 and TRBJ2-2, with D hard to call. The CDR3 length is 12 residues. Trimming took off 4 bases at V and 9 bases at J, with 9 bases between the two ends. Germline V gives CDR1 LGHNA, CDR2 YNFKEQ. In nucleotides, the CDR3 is TGTGCCAGCAGCCTAGGAGCGAGGGAGCTGTTTTTT. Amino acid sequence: CASSLGARELFF.

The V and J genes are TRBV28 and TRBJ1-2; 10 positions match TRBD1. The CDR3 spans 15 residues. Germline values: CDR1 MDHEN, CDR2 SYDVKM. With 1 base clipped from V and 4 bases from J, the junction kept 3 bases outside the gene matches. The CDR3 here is CASSLLGTGVYGYTF. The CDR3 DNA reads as TGTGCCAGCAGTTTATTAGGGACAGGGGTCTATGGCTACACCTTC.

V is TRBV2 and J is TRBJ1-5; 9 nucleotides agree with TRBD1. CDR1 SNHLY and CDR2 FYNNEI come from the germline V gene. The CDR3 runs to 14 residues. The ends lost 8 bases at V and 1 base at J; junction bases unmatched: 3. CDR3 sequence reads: CASQDRGSNQPQHF. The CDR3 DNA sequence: TGTGCCAGCCAGGACAGGGGAAGCAATCAGCCCCAGCATTTT.

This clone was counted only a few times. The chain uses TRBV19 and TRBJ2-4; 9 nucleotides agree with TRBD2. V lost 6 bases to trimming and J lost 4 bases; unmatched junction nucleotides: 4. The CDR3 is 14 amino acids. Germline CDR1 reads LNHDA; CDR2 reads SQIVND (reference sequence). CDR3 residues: CASRTGLAKNIQYF. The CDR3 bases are TGTGCCAGTAGAACGGGACTAGCTAAAAACATTCAGTACTTC.

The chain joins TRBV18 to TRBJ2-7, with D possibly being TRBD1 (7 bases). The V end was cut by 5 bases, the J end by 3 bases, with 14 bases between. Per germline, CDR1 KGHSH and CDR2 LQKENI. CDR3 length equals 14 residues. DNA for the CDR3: TGTGCCAGCTCAGGGGGGACAGTTTACTACGAGCAGTACTTC. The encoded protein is CASSGGTVYYEQYF. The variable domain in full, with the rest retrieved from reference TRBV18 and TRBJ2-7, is NAGVMQNPRHLVRRRGQEARLRCSPMKGHSHVYWYRQLPEEGLKFMVYLQKENIIDESGMPKERFSAEFPKEGPSILRIQQVVRGDSAAYFCASSGGTVYYEQYFGPGTRLTVT.

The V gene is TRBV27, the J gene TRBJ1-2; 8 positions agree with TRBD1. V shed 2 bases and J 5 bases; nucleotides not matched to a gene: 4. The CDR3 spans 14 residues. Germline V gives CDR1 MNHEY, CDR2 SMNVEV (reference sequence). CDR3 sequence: CASSLDRGGYGYTF. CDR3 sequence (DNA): TGTGCCAGCAGTTTAGACAGGGGAGGATATGGCTACACCTTC.

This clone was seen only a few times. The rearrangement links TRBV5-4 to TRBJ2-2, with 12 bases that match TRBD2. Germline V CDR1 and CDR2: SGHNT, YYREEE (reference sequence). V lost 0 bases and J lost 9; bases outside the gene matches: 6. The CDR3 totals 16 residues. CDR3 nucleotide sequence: TGTGCCAGCAGCTTGGCACTAGCGGGAGGATACAGGGAGCTGTTTTTT. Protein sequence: CASSLALAGGYRELFF.